This T cell receptor (beta chain) comes out of a study of tissue T cells after allogeneic stem cell transplantation. Generated by immunoSEQ multiplex PCR, the TCRdb table keeps only in-frame clones and is missing some. This table holds roughly 9,700 clones, roughly 44% found once. As to this clone: Gene and germline names: mouse. The read terminates 1 residue ahead of where the CDR3 ends, so the germline J gene completes it.

Sample time point: mouse harvest day 7 after allogeneic transplant. The graft held 10^6 splenic CD5+ T cells and 10^7 T-cell-depleted bone marrow cells. Tissues came from B6→BALB/c major-mismatch GVHD mice at day 7 or 14. Germline V gene sequence: CDR1 KGHPV, CDR2 FQNQEV (reference sequence). Trimming left V 5 bases short and J 1 base short, with 6 bases between. The length of the CDR3 is 13 residues. What was sequenced was gut tissue. The clonotype comes from a female BALB/c mouse given C57BL/6 T cells with graft-versus-host disease after an allogeneic hematopoietic cell transplant. V usage is TRBV26 and J usage is TRBJ2-1; D unclear. The part of the CDR3 DNA that was read is TGTGCCAGCAGTGCGACAAACTATGCTGAGCAGTTC. Encoded protein: CASSATNYAEQF. Given in full, the CDR3 is CASSATNYAEQFF.